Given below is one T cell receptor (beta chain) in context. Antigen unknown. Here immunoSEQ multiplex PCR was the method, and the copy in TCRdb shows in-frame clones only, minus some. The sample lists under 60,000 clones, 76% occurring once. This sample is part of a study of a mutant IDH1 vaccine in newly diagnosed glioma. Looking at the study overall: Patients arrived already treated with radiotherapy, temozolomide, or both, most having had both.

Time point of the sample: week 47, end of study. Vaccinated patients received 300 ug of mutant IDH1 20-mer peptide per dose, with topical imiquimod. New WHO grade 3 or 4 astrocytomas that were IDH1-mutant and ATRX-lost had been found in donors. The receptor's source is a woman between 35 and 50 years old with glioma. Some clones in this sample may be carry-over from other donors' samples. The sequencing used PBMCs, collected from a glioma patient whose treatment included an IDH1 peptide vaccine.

The CDR3 sequence: CASSFGLAAATGELFF. The CDR3 nucleotides are TGTGCCAGCAGTTTCGGACTAGCGGCCGCCACCGGGGAGCTGTTTTTT. This rearrangement joins TRBV6-6 to TRBJ2-2; 10 positions agree with TRBD2. The CDR3 totals 16 residues. CDR1 is MNHNY and CDR2 is SVGAGI in the germline V gene (reference sequence). J lost 4 bases, V lost 4 bases, and 6 bases had no gene match.